This T cell receptor (beta chain) comes out of a study of cytomegalovirus exposure and HLA in healthy donors. The primer mix had 60 Vbeta and 13 Jbeta primers. Method: immunoSEQ multiplex PCR; TCRdb's copy keeps in-frame clones and lacks some. The sample has approximately 150,000 clones, 82% seen once; the top ten hold less than 3%. Study-wide results and limits: A later analysis associated 15,000 to 20,000 TCR beta sequences with HLA alleles at a 0.05 false discovery rate. Accounts indicate the classifier identified cytomegalovirus status with strong specificity and sensitivity. V- and J-gene trimming of TCR beta was linked (in a later analysis) to a missense DCLRE1C variant. Reportedly, fewer N-insertions than the roughly 600-donor mean appeared in an Asian-associated ancestry cluster in a later analysis.

CDR3 length equals 12 residues. The germline gives CDR1 MNHEY, CDR2 SMNVEV (reference sequence). Trimming cost V 3 bases and J 4 bases, with 4 bases left between them. This clone was counted once. Antigen unknown. This chain links TRBV27 with TRBJ1-5; D is unresolved. The sequenced sample consisted of PBMCs. The sequence came from a male donor in good health and CMV-seronegative. The CDR3 reads CASSFSNQPQHF. CDR3 nucleotide sequence: TGTGCCAGCAGTTTCTCTAATCAGCCCCAGCATTTT.